This T cell receptor beta chain comes out of a study of T cells in Graves' hyperthyroidism and ophthalmopathy. Notes on the study in general: Among thyroid clonotypes expanded above 0.001, most also appeared in blood.

As regards this clonotype: What it binds is unknown.

The source material, RNA transcripts, was used to amplify TCR beta CDR3 regions. Primed by the HTBI set, a first-round RT-PCR was run on the TCR CDR3. TCRdb passed the multiplex PCR reads through MiXCR, listing each CDR3 protein once. The sample holds 600,000 or so distinct CDR3 sequences; 15% to 20% are singletons and the top ten take approximately 3.9%. The CDR3 has 14 residues. V was clipped by 5 bases and J by 9 bases; unmatched bases: 11. Germline CDR1 reads GTSNPN; CDR2 reads SVGIG (reference sequence). Patients aged 18 to 65 with hyperthyroidism were newly diagnosed, with duration under 2 months.

This TCR derives from a woman aged 25 to 39 with Graves' hyperthyroidism. The chain uses TRBV30 and TRBJ2-1, with TRBD1 matching 9 bases. The sample taken for sequencing was blood. CDR3 in DNA: TGTGCCTGGGGTCGGGACAGGGTGCCGAGTGAGCAGTTCTTC. It is translated as CAWGRDRVPSEQFF.